A selection of T cell receptor beta chains follows, all from one sample in a study of blood T cell repertoires in COVID-19. Some clones are missing from TCRdb's copy, which holds only in-frame ones; the method was immunoSEQ multiplex PCR. The table has some 38,000 clones, roughly nine tenths seen once. The sequenced material came from peripheral blood. Receptor source: a man between 50 and 59 years old with active COVID-19. Each CDR3 is given with its conserved first and last residue. D genes are given only for firm matches. Clone sizes are given selectively: once, few, many, or a class where the clone is expanded.

V	size	J	D	DNA	CDR3
TRBV7-6	.	TRBJ2-7	TRBD1	TGTGCCAGCAGCTCTTTCCCCCGGGACAGGGCCCACGAGCAGTACTTC	CASSSFPRDRAHEQYF
TRBV30	.	TRBJ1-1	.	TGTGCCTGGGGGCATCGGACTGAAGCTTTCTTT	CAWGHRTEAFF
TRBV12-3/TRBV12-4	.	TRBJ1-2	TRBD1	TGTGCCAGCACTCAGGACAGGCACTATGGCTACACCTTC	CASTQDRHYGYTF
TRBV7-2	.	TRBJ1-5	.	TGTGCCAGCAGCTTAGTGGGCAGTAGCAATCAGCCCCAGCATTTT	CASSLVGSSNQPQHF
TRBV30	.	TRBJ2-7	TRBD1	TGTGCCTGGAGCCTTTGGGGACAGGGCTCCTACGAGCAGTACTTC	CAWSLWGQGSYEQYF
TRBV13	few	TRBJ2-5	.	TGTGCCAGCAGTTCAGGGGGAGGGACCCAGTACTTC	CASSSGGGTQYF
TRBV5-1	.	TRBJ2-7	TRBD1	TGCGCCAGCAGCCCCGGGACAGGTTGGTCCTACGAGCAGTACTTC	CASSPGTGWSYEQYF
TRBV30	.	TRBJ1-2	.	TGTGCCTGGAGCGCAGAAAGAGGGGGCTATGGCTACACCTTC	CAWSAERGGYGYTF
TRBV5-4	.	TRBJ2-3	TRBD1	TGTGCCAGCAGCTTGGCCGACGACAGGGGGAGTTGGTGGACAGATACGCAGTATTTT	CASSLADDRGSWWTDTQYF
TRBV5-1	.	TRBJ2-5	TRBD2	TGCGCCAGCAGCCCAGGGAGCGGGGGACAAGAGACCCAGTACTTC	CASSPGSGGQETQYF
TRBV10-3	.	TRBJ2-1	TRBD2	TGTGCCATCAAGGGGGGTAGCGGGGGCCAAAGCTCCTACAATGAGCAGTTCTTC	CAIKGGSGGQSSYNEQFF
TRBV3-1/TRBV3-2	once	TRBJ1-2	.	TGTGCCAGCAGCCAAGATGAAGGGAGGGATGGCTACACCTTC	CASSQDEGRDGYTF
TRBV5-4	once	TRBJ2-3	TRBD2	TGTGCCAGCAGCCCTGGGACTAGCGGGGACGATACGCAGTATTTT	CASSPGTSGDDTQYF
TRBV5-1	.	TRBJ2-1	TRBD2	TGCGCCCGCAGCTTTGCGGGGGGGGCCTACAATGAGCAGTTCTTC	CARSFAGGAYNEQFF
TRBV30	.	TRBJ1-2	.	TGTGCCTCGACCAGGGCAGGGATCTATGGCTACACCTTC	CASTRAGIYGYTF
TRBV6-5	.	TRBJ1-2	TRBD1	TGTGCCAGCTTCGATTCGGGGACAGGCGTCTATGGCTACACCTTC	CASFDSGTGVYGYTF
TRBV18	.	TRBJ1-4	.	TGTGCCAGCTCACCCACGTGGGGCAGGGCTGATGAAAAACTGTTTTTT	CASSPTWGRADEKLFF
TRBV7-2	.	TRBJ2-1	TRBD2	TGTGCCAGCAGCTTAGCGAGCGGGAGGTCCTACAATGAGCAGTTCTTC	CASSLASGRSYNEQFF
TRBV7-3	few	TRBJ1-1	TRBD1	TGTGCCAGCAGCCCGATGACAGGGACCGCTGAAGCTTTCTTT	CASSPMTGTAEAFF
TRBV6-5	.	TRBJ2-3	.	TGTGCCAGCAGCAAAAGACAGGCCACAGATACGCAGTATTTT	CASSKRQATDTQYF
TRBV5-4	.	TRBJ2-2	.	TGTGCCAGCAGCTTGGATCAGAACACCGGGGAGCTGTTTTTT	CASSLDQNTGELFF
TRBV19	few	TRBJ2-2	.	TGTGCCAGTAGTCCGATACTTAACACCGGGGAGCTGTTTTTT	CASSPILNTGELFF
TRBV19	.	TRBJ2-2	.	TGTGCCAGTTCCGACTACTCGAACACCGGGGAGCTGTTTTTT	CASSDYSNTGELFF
TRBV5-4	.	TRBJ1-2	TRBD1	TGTGCCAGCAGCGAACGGACAGGGCGCTATGGCTACACCTTC	CASSERTGRYGYTF
TRBV11-2	.	TRBJ1-3	.	TGTGCCGGCAGCGCCCCCAGGGTGTCCGGAAACACCATATATTTT	CAGSAPRVSGNTIYF
TRBV30	.	TRBJ2-7	.	TGTGCCTGGAGTTATCGGGGTGTGGGCGAGCAGTACTTC	CAWSYRGVGEQYF
TRBV19	.	TRBJ2-1	TRBD1	TGTGCCAGTAGTGTATCCGGGACAGGGGTGAACAATGAGCAGTTCTTC	CASSVSGTGVNNEQFF
TRBV9	.	TRBJ1-5	TRBD1	TGTGCCAGCAGCGCGACAGGGATTCCGGATCAGCCCCAGCATTTT	CASSATGIPDQPQHF
TRBV5-1	few	TRBJ1-5	TRBD1	TGCGCCAGCAGCCCAGGACAGGGGTTTTTAAATCAGCCCCAGCATTTT	CASSPGQGFLNQPQHF
TRBV5-4	.	TRBJ1-3	.	TGTGCCAGCAGCTCGGGTGGCGCCTCCATCTCTGGAAACACCATATATTTT	CASSSGGASISGNTIYF
TRBV11-2	once	TRBJ1-1	TRBD1	TGTGCCAGCACCAGTGACAGGGCGCGAAAGAAACCTGAAGCTTTCTTT	CASTSDRARKKPEAFF
TRBV7-9	.	TRBJ2-3	TRBD2	TGTGCCAGCAGCCTCAACGAGCGGGAGGGTCCCACGCAGTATTTT	CASSLNEREGPTQYF
TRBV7-2	.	TRBJ1-2	TRBD1	TGTGCCAGCAGCTTTCGGGACAGCCTTAACTATGGCTACACCTTC	CASSFRDSLNYGYTF
TRBV29-1	.	TRBJ1-4	.	TGCAGCGTTGAAGATGCAGTAACTAATGAAAAACTGTTTTTT	CSVEDAVTNEKLFF
TRBV7-8	.	TRBJ1-1	.	TGTGCCAGCAGCGAAAAGACCGTCCGGGACACTGAAGCTTTCTTT	CASSEKTVRDTEAFF
TRBV2	.	TRBJ2-7	TRBD1	TGTGCCAGCACGGGACAGGGAGGGTACGAGCAGTACTTC	CASTGQGGYEQYF
TRBV4-1	.	TRBJ2-2	TRBD2	TGCGCCAGCAGCCAAGCTCCTAGCGGGAGGGCCCAATCCACCGGGGAGCTGTTTTTT	CASSQAPSGRAQSTGELFF
TRBV7-9	few	TRBJ1-2	TRBD1	TGTGCCAGCAGCTTCGCTCCTGGACAGGGCAACTATGGCTACACCTTC	CASSFAPGQGNYGYTF
TRBV20-1	.	TRBJ2-1	.	TGCAGTGCTAGTAGGGGGGGGAGCTCCTACAATGAGCAGTTCTTC	CSASRGGSSYNEQFF
TRBV6-2/TRBV6-3	.	TRBJ1-5	TRBD1	TGTGCCAGCAGTGTGACAGGGTATCAGCCCCAGCATTTT	CASSVTGYQPQHF
TRBV4-2	.	TRBJ2-7	.	TGTGCCAGCAGCCAAGGTTCACAGGCTTACGAGCAGTACTTC	CASSQGSQAYEQYF
TRBV10-3	.	TRBJ2-2	.	TGTGCCATCAGTCCGTTTAGGGGTCGGGAGCTGTTTTTT	CAISPFRGRELFF
TRBV5-1	.	TRBJ2-7	.	TGCGCCAGCAGCCCGGGACAAGTGGAGCAGTACTTC	CASSPGQVEQYF
TRBV5-5	.	TRBJ2-1	TRBD2	TGTGCCAGCAGTTTTATAGCGGGAGCGAACAATGAGCAGTTCTTC	CASSFIAGANNEQFF
TRBV19	.	TRBJ2-1	TRBD1	TGTGCCAGTAGTACCCCGGGACAGGGGGGAAATGAGCAGTTCTTC	CASSTPGQGGNEQFF